This TCR beta chain was captured by sequencing in a study of blood T cells in healthy people across ages. The germline V gene has CDR1 DFQATT and CDR2 SNEGSKA (reference sequence). CDR3 length equals 12 residues. Trimming took 3 bases from V and 2 from J, leaving 6 bases between them. For the second PCR, which ran for about 7 to 11 cycles, a sample-barcoded 5' primer and a J-beta primer mix were used. MiXCR, run by TCRdb on the 5' RACE reads, gives a single entry per CDR3 protein. The sample yields roughly 680,000 distinct CDR3 sequences, approximately 52% seen once. This clonotype was observed at least ten times.

The TCR originated in a woman aged 80 or over in good health. This rearrangement joins TRBV20-1 to TRBJ2-3, with D unclear. The sample consisted of blood. In DNA, the CDR3 is TGCAGTGCTAGGGTGACCACAGATACGCAGTATTTT. It translates to CSARVTTDTQYF.